This TCR beta chain appears in the sequencing data of a study of blood T cells in healthy people across ages. Study-wide points: The diversity estimates, figures obtained from one million T cells, were considered underestimates. Age brought a roughly linear fall in TCR beta diversity measured per million T cells.

The CDR3 extends over 13 amino acids. V was trimmed by 5 bases and J by 1 base, leaving 8 bases between them. Germline CDR1 SQVTM, CDR2 ANQGSEA. Primed by a sample-barcoded 5' primer and a J-beta primer mix, a second PCR proceeded for 7 to 11 cycles. Every sample returned 2.5 million or more CDR3-containing paired-end reads. TCRdb ran MiXCR on the 5' RACE reads and lists one entry per CDR3 protein. The data hold over 700,000 distinct CDR3 sequences, with just under 25% observed a single time. Regarding this clonotype: Its specificity is unknown.

This same sample was also taken into another study, of T cells of mothers and their children. This second study says: The study sampled a few healthy Caucasian mothers and their six children.

V usage is TRBV29-1 and J usage is TRBJ2-2; perhaps TRBD2 as D (5 bases). The specimen sequenced was blood. The origin of this receptor is a boy under 18 in good health. CDR3 sequence: CSVFEGNTGELFF. DNA for the CDR3: TGCAGCGTTTTTGAGGGGAACACCGGGGAGCTGTTTTTT.